This T cell receptor beta chain was recorded in a study of T cell repertoires in cytomegalovirus infection. For this clonotype: The target antigen is unknown.

TCRdb re-called the reads through MiXCR, storing one row per CDR3 protein. The table lists roughly 800,000 distinct CDR3 sequences, 25% to 35% of them singletons. The ends were cut back, 2 bases at V and 3 bases at J, with 11 bases in the middle. Germline CDR1 and CDR2: MNHEY and SVGAGI. This CDR3 is 14 amino acids long. The sequence was collected from a human donor in good health (CMV status not recorded). Some clones in this sample may be carry-over from other donors' samples. The source material was cultured CD8+ T cells from PBMCs, sampled from culture after CMV antigen stimulation. This chain links TRBV6-5 with TRBJ2-7; D not resolved. DNA of the CDR3: TGTGCCAGCAGTTACCGGGCCGGAATCTACGAGCAGTACTTC. The encoded protein is CASSYRAGIYEQYF.